This T cell receptor beta chain was obtained from a study of blood T cells in healthy people across ages. Germline V lookup: CDR1 SQVTM, CDR2 ANQGSEA. The CDR3 runs to 12 residues. Deletions cut 7 bases from V and 5 bases from J, with 14 bases between. This clonotype was found a few times. Its specificity is unknown. Points from the study as a whole: Comparison with aged donors showed that long-lived donors had more naive CD4+ cells and higher diversity. Diversity estimates drawn from one million T cells were deemed underestimates.

Next came a second PCR, run for about 7 to 12 cycles, which used a sample-barcoded 5' primer along with a J-beta primer mix. From the 5' RACE reads, TCRdb called clonotypes with MiXCR, one entry per CDR3 protein. This table holds about 560,000 distinct CDR3 sequences, around a quarter found once. The same data also went into a second study, on T cells of mothers and their children.

This chain joins TRBV29-1 and TRBJ2-5, with D perhaps matching TRBD1 (5 bases). Specimen: blood. This clonotype originated in a boy younger than 10 in good health. The chain's CDR3 is CSGTPNRETQYF. For the CDR3, the DNA is TGCAGCGGCACACCCAACAGGGAGACCCAGTACTTC.